This TCR beta chain was identified in a study of identical twins. This clonotype was seen more than once but under ten times. MiXCR, run by TCRdb on the 5' RACE reads, gives a single entry per CDR3 protein. The sample has some 760,000 distinct CDR3 sequences, around a sixth seen once. Deletions cut 5 bases from V and 10 bases from J, with 18 bases between. There are 14 residues in the CDR3. Germline V lookup: CDR1 MNHEY, CDR2 SVGEGT. These same data were also listed under a study on T cells expressing NK-cell markers. That report adds: Dominant NKG2C+ clonotypes accounted for about 1.0-8% of CD8+ T cells in about six donors.

This TCR was sampled from a woman younger than 35 in good health. Specimen: PBMCs. The chain links TRBV6-2 or TRBV6-3 to TRBJ2-1; D unresolved. The CDR3 DNA is TGTGCCAGCAGTGGGGTGCTCGTCGACCGCGAGCAGTTCTTC. It specifies CASSGVLVDREQFF.